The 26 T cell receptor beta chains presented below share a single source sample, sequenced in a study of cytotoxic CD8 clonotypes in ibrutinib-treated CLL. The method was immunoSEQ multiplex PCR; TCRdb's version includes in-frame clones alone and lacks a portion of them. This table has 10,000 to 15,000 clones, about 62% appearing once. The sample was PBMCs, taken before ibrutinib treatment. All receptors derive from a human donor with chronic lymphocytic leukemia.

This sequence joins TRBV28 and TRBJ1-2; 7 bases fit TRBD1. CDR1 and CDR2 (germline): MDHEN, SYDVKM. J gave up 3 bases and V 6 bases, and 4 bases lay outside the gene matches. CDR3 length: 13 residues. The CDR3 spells CASRPGGDYGYTF. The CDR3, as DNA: TGTGCCAGCAGGCCAGGGGGGGACTATGGCTACACCTTC.

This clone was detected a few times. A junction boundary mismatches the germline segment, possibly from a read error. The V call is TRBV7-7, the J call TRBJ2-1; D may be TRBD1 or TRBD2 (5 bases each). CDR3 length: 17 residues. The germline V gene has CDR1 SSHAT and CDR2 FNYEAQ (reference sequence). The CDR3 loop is CASSLRGEGYSYNEQFF. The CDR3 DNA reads TGTGCTAGCAGCTTACGGGGCGAGGGCTACTCCTACAATGAGCAGTTCTTC.

This CDR3 reads CASTPQGRDTQYF. The CDR3 bases are TGTGCCAGCACCCCACAGGGAAGGGATACGCAGTATTTT. This sequence joins TRBV6-5 and TRBJ2-3, with D possibly matching TRBD1 (6 bases). The CDR3 sequence is 13 residues long. Trimming shortened V by 7 bases and J by 6 bases, and 14 bases separated the two germline ends. Per germline, CDR1 MNHEY and CDR2 SVGAGI.

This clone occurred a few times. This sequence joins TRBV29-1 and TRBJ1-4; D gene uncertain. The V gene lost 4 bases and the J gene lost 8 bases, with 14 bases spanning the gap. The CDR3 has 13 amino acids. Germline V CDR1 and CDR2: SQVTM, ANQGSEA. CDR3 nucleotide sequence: TGCAGCGTTGGGTCAAACCGGAGGGAAAAACTGTTTTTT. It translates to CSVGSNRREKLFF. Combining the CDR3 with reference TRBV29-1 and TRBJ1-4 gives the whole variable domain SAVISQKPSRDICQRGTSLTIQCQVDSQVTMMFWYRQQPGQSLTLIATANQGSEATYESGFVIDKFPISRPNLTFSTLTVSNMSPEDSSIYLCSVGSNRREKLFFGSGTQLSVL.

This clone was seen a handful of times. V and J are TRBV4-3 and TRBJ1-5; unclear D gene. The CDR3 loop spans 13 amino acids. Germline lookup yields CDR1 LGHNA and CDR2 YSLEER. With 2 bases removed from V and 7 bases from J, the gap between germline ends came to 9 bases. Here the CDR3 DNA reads TGCGCCAGCAGCCAATACTTAGGCCAGCCCCAGCATTTT. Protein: CASSQYLGQPQHF.

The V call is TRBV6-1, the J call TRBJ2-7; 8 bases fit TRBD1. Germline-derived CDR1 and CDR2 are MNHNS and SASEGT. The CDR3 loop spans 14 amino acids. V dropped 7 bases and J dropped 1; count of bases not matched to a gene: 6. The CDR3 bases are TGTGCCAGCACCAATACAGGGGGTTCCTACGAGCAGTACTTC. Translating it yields CASTNTGGSYEQYF.

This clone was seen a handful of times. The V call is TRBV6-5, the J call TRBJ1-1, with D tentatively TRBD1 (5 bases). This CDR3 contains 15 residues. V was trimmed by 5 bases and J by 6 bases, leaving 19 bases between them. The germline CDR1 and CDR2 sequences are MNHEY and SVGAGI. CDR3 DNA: TGTGCCAGCAGTCGAGGGGCGAACGTATCCCCTGAAGCTTTCTTT. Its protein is CASSRGANVSPEAFF.

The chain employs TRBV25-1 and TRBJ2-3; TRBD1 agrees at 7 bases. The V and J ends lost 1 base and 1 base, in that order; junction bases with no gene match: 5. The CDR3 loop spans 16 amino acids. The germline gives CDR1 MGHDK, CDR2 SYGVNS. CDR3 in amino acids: CASSEFTGDGTDTQYF. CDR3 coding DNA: TGTGCCAGCAGTGAATTTACAGGGGATGGCACAGATACGCAGTATTTT.

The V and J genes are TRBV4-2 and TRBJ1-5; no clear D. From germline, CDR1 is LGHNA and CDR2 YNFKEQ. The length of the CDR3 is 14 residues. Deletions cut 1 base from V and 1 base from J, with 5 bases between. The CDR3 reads CASSQAWSNQPQHF. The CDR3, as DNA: TGTGCCAGCAGCCAAGCGTGGAGCAATCAGCCCCAGCATTTT.

In DNA form, the CDR3 reads TGTGCCAGCAGTTCGTCCGGGACAGGGGGGGGTGGCAATCAGCCCCAGCATTTT. This sequence encodes CASSSSGTGGGGNQPQHF. The chain links TRBV28 to TRBJ1-5, with TRBD1 matching over 11 bases. The CDR3 has 18 amino acids. J lost 2 bases, V lost 4 bases, and 10 bases had no gene match. Germline CDR1 is MDHEN and CDR2 is SYDVKM.

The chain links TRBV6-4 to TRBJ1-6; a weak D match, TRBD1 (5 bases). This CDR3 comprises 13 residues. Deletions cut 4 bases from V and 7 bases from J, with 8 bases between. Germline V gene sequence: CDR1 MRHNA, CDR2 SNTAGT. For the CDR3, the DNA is TGTGCCAGCAGTGTACAGGAAAATTCACCCCTCCACTTT. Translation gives CASSVQENSPLHF.

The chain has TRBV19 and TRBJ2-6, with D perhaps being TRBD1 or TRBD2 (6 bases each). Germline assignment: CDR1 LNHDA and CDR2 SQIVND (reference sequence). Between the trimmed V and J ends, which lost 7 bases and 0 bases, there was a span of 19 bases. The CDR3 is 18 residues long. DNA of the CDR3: TGTGCCAGTACCGGCAGATCGGGGGCGGGCTCTGGGGCCAACGTCCTGACTTTC. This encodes CASTGRSGAGSGANVLTF.

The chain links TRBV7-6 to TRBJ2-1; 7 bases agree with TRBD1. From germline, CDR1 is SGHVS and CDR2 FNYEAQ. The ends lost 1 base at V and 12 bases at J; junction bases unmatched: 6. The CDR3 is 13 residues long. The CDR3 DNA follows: TGTGCCAGCAGCTTAGAGGGACAGAGGGCGCAGTTCTTC. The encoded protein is CASSLEGQRAQFF.

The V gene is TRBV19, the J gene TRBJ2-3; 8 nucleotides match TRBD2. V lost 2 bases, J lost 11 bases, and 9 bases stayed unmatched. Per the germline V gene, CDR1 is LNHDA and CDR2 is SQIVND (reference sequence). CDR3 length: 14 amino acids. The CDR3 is CASSIYGSGEGQYF. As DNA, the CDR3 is TGTGCCAGTAGTATATACGGTAGCGGGGAGGGGCAGTATTTT.

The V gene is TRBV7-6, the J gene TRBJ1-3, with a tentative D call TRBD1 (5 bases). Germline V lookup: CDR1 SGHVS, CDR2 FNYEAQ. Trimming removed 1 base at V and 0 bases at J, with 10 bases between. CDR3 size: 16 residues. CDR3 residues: CASSLGQSDSGNTIYF. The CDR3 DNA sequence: TGTGCCAGCAGCTTAGGACAGTCCGACTCTGGAAACACCATATATTTT.

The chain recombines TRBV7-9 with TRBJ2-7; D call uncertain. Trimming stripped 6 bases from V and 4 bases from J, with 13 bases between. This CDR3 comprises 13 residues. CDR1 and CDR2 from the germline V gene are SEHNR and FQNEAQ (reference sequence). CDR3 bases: TGTGCCAGCAGGCCTGATGGGGTATACGAGCAGTACTTC. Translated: CASRPDGVYEQYF.

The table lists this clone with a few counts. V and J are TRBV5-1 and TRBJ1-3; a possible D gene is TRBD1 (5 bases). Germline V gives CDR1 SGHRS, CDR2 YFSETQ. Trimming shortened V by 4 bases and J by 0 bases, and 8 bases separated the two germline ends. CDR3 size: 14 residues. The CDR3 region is CASSPDISGNTIYF. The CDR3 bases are TGCGCCAGCAGCCCGGACATCTCTGGAAACACCATATATTTT.

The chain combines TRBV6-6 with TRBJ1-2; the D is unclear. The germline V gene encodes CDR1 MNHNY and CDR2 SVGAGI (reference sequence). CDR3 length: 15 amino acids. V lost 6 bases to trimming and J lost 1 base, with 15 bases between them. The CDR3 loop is CASRRQRVYNYGYTF. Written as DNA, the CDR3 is TGTGCCAGCAGGCGACAAAGGGTGTATAACTATGGCTACACCTTC.

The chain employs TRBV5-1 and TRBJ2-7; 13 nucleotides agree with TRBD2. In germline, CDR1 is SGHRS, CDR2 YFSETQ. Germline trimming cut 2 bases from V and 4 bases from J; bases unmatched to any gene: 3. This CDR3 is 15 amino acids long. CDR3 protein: CASSFTSGGAYEQYF. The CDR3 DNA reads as TGCGCCAGCAGCTTCACTAGCGGGGGGGCTTACGAGCAGTACTTC.

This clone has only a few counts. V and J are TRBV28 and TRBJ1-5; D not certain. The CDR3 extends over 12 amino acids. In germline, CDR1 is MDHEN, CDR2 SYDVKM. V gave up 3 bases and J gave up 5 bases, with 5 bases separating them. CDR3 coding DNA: TGTGCCAGCAGTTTGAAATATCAGCCCCAGCATTTT. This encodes CASSLKYQPQHF.

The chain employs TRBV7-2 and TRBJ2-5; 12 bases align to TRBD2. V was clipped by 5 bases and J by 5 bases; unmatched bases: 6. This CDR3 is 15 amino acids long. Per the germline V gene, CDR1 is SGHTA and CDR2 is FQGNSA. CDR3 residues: CASSTLAGGRETQYF. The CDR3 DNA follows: TGTGCCAGCAGCACGCTAGCGGGGGGGCGGGAGACCCAGTACTTC.

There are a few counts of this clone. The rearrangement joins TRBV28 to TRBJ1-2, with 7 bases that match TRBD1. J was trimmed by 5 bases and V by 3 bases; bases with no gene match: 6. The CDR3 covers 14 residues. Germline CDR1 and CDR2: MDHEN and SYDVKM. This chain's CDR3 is CASSFFGQEYGYTF. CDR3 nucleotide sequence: TGTGCCAGCAGTTTTTTTGGACAGGAATATGGCTACACCTTC.

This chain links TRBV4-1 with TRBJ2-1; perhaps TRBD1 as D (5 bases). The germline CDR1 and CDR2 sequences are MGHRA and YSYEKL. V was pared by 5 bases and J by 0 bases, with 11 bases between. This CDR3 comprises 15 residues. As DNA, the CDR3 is TGCGCCAGCAGCGATTCACAGGTCTCCTACAATGAGCAGTTCTTC. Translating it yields CASSDSQVSYNEQFF.

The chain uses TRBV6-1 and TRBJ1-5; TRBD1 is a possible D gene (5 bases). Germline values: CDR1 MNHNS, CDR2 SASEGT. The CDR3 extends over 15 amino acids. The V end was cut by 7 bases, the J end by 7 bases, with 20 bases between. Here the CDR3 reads CASTRGLVWGQPQHF. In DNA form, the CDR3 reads TGTGCCAGCACCCGGGGACTCGTATGGGGGCAGCCCCAGCATTTT.

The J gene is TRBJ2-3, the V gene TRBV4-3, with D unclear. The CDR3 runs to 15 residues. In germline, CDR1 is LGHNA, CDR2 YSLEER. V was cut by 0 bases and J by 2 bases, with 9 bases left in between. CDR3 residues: CASSQDVGPTDTQYF. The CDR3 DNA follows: TGCGCCAGCAGCCAAGACGTGGGCCCCACAGATACGCAGTATTTT.

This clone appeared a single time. CDR3 sequence (DNA): TGTGCCAGCTCACCTTACACAGATACGCAGTATTTT. This translates into CASSPYTDTQYF. V usage is TRBV18 and J usage is TRBJ2-3; no clear D. The CDR3 sequence is 12 residues long. Germline lookup yields CDR1 KGHSH and CDR2 LQKENI. Trimming removed 3 bases at V and 2 bases at J, with 3 bases between.